The T cell receptor beta chain under discussion was sequenced for a study of T cells in Graves' hyperthyroidism and ophthalmopathy. About the research overall: Pretreatment peripheral blood was obtained at initial diagnosis. Notes on the study in general: Most thyroid clonotypes that were expanded above 0.001 also turned up in blood. By a 13 V-J model, ophthalmopathy was set apart from stable hyperthyroidism. Median prediction lead before ophthalmopathy onset was 5 to 7.5 months with the model.

This clonotype was counted at least ten times. The antigen is not known. TCR beta CDR3 region amplification was performed from RNA transcripts. When the TCR CDR3 underwent first-round RT-PCR, the HTBI primer set was used. In TCRdb, the multiplex PCR reads were re-called with MiXCR into one record per CDR3 protein. The repertoire holds hundreds of thousands of distinct CDR3 sequences, with less than 15% as singletons. From germline, CDR1 is LGHDT and CDR2 YNNKEL (reference sequence). V shed 0 bases and J 7 bases; nucleotides not matched to a gene: 9. The CDR3 is 16 residues long. What was sequenced was blood. This receptor was identified in a woman aged 40 to 55 with Graves' hyperthyroidism. V and J are TRBV3-1 and TRBJ2-1; 7 nucleotides align to TRBD2. For the CDR3, the DNA is TGTGCCAGCAGCCAAGAGTTGCGGGAGATTAGGAATGAGCAGTTCTTC. Translated: CASSQELREIRNEQFF.